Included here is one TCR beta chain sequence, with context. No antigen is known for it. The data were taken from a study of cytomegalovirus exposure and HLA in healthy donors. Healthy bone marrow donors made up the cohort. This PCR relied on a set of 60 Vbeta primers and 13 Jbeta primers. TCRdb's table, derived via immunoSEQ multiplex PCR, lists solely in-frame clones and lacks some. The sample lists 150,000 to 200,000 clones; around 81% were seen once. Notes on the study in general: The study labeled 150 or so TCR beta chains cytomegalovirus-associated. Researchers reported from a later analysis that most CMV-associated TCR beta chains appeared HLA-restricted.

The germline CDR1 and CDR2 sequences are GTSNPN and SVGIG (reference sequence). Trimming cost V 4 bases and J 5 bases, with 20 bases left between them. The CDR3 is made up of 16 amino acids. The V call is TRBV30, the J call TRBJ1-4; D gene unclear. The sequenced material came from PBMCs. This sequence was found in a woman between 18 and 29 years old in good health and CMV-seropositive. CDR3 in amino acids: CAWIPTRGGENEKLFF. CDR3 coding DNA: TGTGCCTGGATTCCCACCCGAGGAGGCGAAAATGAAAAACTGTTTTTT.